These T cell receptor beta chains were read from a single sample in a study of blood T cells in healthy people across ages. TCRdb itself ran the 5' RACE reads through MiXCR, one entry per CDR3 protein. The table records almost 1 million distinct CDR3 sequences, roughly 50% of them present only once. Sample: blood. These receptors all come from a woman aged 60-75 years in good health. Both conserved end residues are part of each CDR3. Fields, in order: V gene, J gene, clone size, D gene, CDR3 DNA, CDR3 protein. The D gene is left open where the match is weak. Size is stated for part of the rows, as once, few or many counts, or as a class when the clone is expanded.

v_gene: TRBV4-1
j_gene: TRBJ2-1
abundance: few
d_gene: .
CDR3nt: TGCGCCAGCAGCCAAGATACCGAGACAGGTTCCTACAATGAGCAGTTCTTC
CDR3aa: CASSQDTETGSYNEQFF

v_gene: TRBV29-1
j_gene: TRBJ2-2
abundance: .
d_gene: .
CDR3nt: TGCAGCGGGCGGGGGAACACCGGGGAGCTGTTTTTT
CDR3aa: CSGRGNTGELFF

v_gene: TRBV29-1
j_gene: TRBJ1-1
abundance: .
d_gene: TRBD1
CDR3nt: TGCAGCGCACAGGGGACAGTGAACACTGAAGCTTTCTTT
CDR3aa: CSAQGTVNTEAFF

v_gene: TRBV6-1
j_gene: TRBJ1-5
abundance: once
d_gene: .
CDR3nt: TGTGCCAGCGGCGGGCAGTTCAGGGATAGCAATCAGCCCCAGCATTTT
CDR3aa: CASGGQFRDSNQPQHF

v_gene: TRBV27
j_gene: TRBJ1-6
abundance: .
d_gene: .
CDR3nt: TGTGCCAGCAGCCGACCTTATAATTCACCCCTCCACTTT
CDR3aa: CASSRPYNSPLHF

v_gene: TRBV7-2
j_gene: TRBJ1-4
abundance: once
d_gene: TRBD1
CDR3nt: TGTGCCAGCAGCTTAGGGGGACAGATTAATGAAAAACTGTTTTTT
CDR3aa: CASSLGGQINEKLFF

v_gene: TRBV7-2
j_gene: TRBJ2-5
abundance: once
d_gene: TRBD2
CDR3nt: TGTGCCAGCAGCCCTCCGACTAGCGGGAGGGAGACCCAGTACTTC
CDR3aa: CASSPPTSGRETQYF

v_gene: TRBV7-2
j_gene: TRBJ2-2
abundance: .
d_gene: .
CDR3nt: TGTGCCAGCAGCTTACGGGGAGGCGCGAACACCGGGGAGCTGTTTTTT
CDR3aa: CASSLRGGANTGELFF

v_gene: TRBV7-9
j_gene: TRBJ2-7
abundance: .
d_gene: .
CDR3nt: TGTGCCAGCAGCCCCCGACAGATTACCTACGAGCAGTACTTC
CDR3aa: CASSPRQITYEQYF

v_gene: TRBV12-3/TRBV12-4
j_gene: TRBJ2-2
abundance: .
d_gene: .
CDR3nt: TGTGCCAGCAGTCGGGCCCCGGACACCGGGGAGCTGTTTTTT
CDR3aa: CASSRAPDTGELFF

v_gene: TRBV7-2
j_gene: TRBJ2-4
abundance: few
d_gene: .
CDR3nt: TGTGCCAGCAGCTTAGGCTCCCTTGGCATTCAGTACTTC
CDR3aa: CASSLGSLGIQYF

v_gene: TRBV24-1
j_gene: TRBJ2-3
abundance: .
d_gene: .
CDR3nt: TGTGCCACCAGTGATCCTTCCCCGGAGAGGGATACGCAGTATTTT
CDR3aa: CATSDPSPERDTQYF

v_gene: TRBV4-1
j_gene: TRBJ2-3
abundance: .
d_gene: TRBD2
CDR3nt: TGCGCCAGCAGCCGAGATGGACTAGCGGGAATTACAGATACGCAGTATTTT
CDR3aa: CASSRDGLAGITDTQYF

v_gene: TRBV2
j_gene: TRBJ2-2
abundance: .
d_gene: TRBD2
CDR3nt: TGTGCCAGCAGTGAACTGGGGGGGACCGGGGAGCTGTTTTTT
CDR3aa: CASSELGGTGELFF

v_gene: TRBV29-1
j_gene: TRBJ2-1
abundance: .
d_gene: TRBD1
CDR3nt: TGCAGCGTTGACAGGGGGCGGAGGAATGAGCAGTTCTTC
CDR3aa: CSVDRGRRNEQFF

v_gene: TRBV27
j_gene: TRBJ2-3
abundance: .
d_gene: .
CDR3nt: TGTGCCAGCAGTTTATCGGTACCAGATACGCAGTATTTT
CDR3aa: CASSLSVPDTQYF

v_gene: TRBV4-1
j_gene: TRBJ2-2
abundance: many
d_gene: .
CDR3nt: TGCGCCAGCAGCCAAGAACGCACCGGGGAGCTGTTTTTT
CDR3aa: CASSQERTGELFF

v_gene: TRBV6-6
j_gene: TRBJ2-5
abundance: .
d_gene: TRBD1
CDR3nt: TGTGCCAGCAAGCAAACCAGGGGGCGGGAGACCCAGTACTTC
CDR3aa: CASKQTRGRETQYF

v_gene: TRBV9
j_gene: TRBJ2-3
abundance: .
d_gene: .
CDR3nt: TGTGCCAGCAGCGTAGGCGGAGGGGGCACAGATACGCAGTATTTT
CDR3aa: CASSVGGGGTDTQYF

v_gene: TRBV20-1
j_gene: TRBJ2-3
abundance: .
d_gene: TRBD2
CDR3nt: TGCAGTGCTTCCCTCCCGGGACTAATCTCTGGCACAGATACGCAGTATTTT
CDR3aa: CSASLPGLISGTDTQYF

v_gene: TRBV20-1
j_gene: TRBJ1-2
abundance: .
d_gene: .
CDR3nt: TGCAGCGCAAACTATGGCTACACCTTC
CDR3aa: CSANYGYTF

v_gene: TRBV5-1
j_gene: TRBJ2-5
abundance: .
d_gene: TRBD1
CDR3nt: TGCGCCAGCAGCTCACTACAGGGGGTGACTGGATCGAATGAGCAGTACTTC
CDR3aa: CASSSLQGVTGSNEQYF

v_gene: TRBV27
j_gene: TRBJ2-7
abundance: .
d_gene: TRBD2
CDR3nt: TGTGCCAGCAGTTTATACGCCACTAGCGGCTCCTACGAGCAGTACTTC
CDR3aa: CASSLYATSGSYEQYF

v_gene: TRBV6-2/TRBV6-3
j_gene: TRBJ2-7
abundance: .
d_gene: TRBD2
CDR3nt: TGTGCCAGCAGTCCTCTAGCGGCATACTCCTACGAGCAGTACTTC
CDR3aa: CASSPLAAYSYEQYF

v_gene: TRBV27
j_gene: TRBJ1-5
abundance: .
d_gene: .
CDR3nt: TGTGCCAGCAGTTTATCGAAAACATATCCGGGAAGGCATAGCAATCAGCCCCAGCATTTT
CDR3aa: CASSLSKTYPGRHSNQPQHF

v_gene: TRBV29-1
j_gene: TRBJ1-2
abundance: few
d_gene: TRBD1
CDR3nt: TGCAGCGTAGCACAGGGGGCGTTTAACTATGGCTACACCTTC
CDR3aa: CSVAQGAFNYGYTF

v_gene: TRBV27
j_gene: TRBJ1-2
abundance: few
d_gene: TRBD1
CDR3nt: TGTGCCAGCAGCACAAACCGGGACAGCTATGGCTACACCTTC
CDR3aa: CASSTNRDSYGYTF

v_gene: TRBV19
j_gene: TRBJ1-5
abundance: .
d_gene: .
CDR3nt: TGTGTCAGTAGTCTCAGGTACAATCAGCCCCAGCATTTT
CDR3aa: CVSSLRYNQPQHF

v_gene: TRBV7-2
j_gene: TRBJ2-1
abundance: .
d_gene: .
CDR3nt: TGTGCCCGCAGCGCACATGGGTTGGGCAATGAGCAGTTCTTC
CDR3aa: CARSAHGLGNEQFF

v_gene: TRBV7-9
j_gene: TRBJ2-7
abundance: .
d_gene: .
CDR3nt: TGTGCCAGCAGCCCCACGAGCAGGGGCTACGAGCAGTACTTC
CDR3aa: CASSPTSRGYEQYF

v_gene: TRBV3-1
j_gene: TRBJ2-3
abundance: .
d_gene: TRBD2
CDR3nt: TGTGCCAGCAGCCCCCTCAAAATTCCGGCGGGGGCAGATACGCAGTATTTT
CDR3aa: CASSPLKIPAGADTQYF

v_gene: TRBV29-1
j_gene: TRBJ2-7
abundance: many
d_gene: TRBD1
CDR3nt: TGCAGCGTTAGGACAGGGGGCGAGCAGTACTTC
CDR3aa: CSVRTGGEQYF

v_gene: TRBV28
j_gene: TRBJ1-1
abundance: .
d_gene: TRBD1
CDR3nt: TGTGCCAGCAGTCTACGGACAGGGGGAGCTTTCTTT
CDR3aa: CASSLRTGGAFF

v_gene: TRBV10-3
j_gene: TRBJ2-5
abundance: .
d_gene: TRBD1
CDR3nt: TGTGCCATCAGTACAGGGGTCGGCGAGACCCAGTACTTC
CDR3aa: CAISTGVGETQYF

v_gene: TRBV12-3/TRBV12-4
j_gene: TRBJ2-3
abundance: .
d_gene: .
CDR3nt: TGTGCCAGCGGTCTAACGGGTTGGGATACGCAGTATTTT
CDR3aa: CASGLTGWDTQYF

v_gene: TRBV15
j_gene: TRBJ1-4
abundance: .
d_gene: TRBD1
CDR3nt: TGTGCCACCAGCGGCGGGACAGGGGGCTTCGGTGAAAAACTGTTTTTT
CDR3aa: CATSGGTGGFGEKLFF